Listed here are 16 T cell receptor beta chains from one sample, sequenced in a study of blood T cells in healthy people across ages. A second PCR, run for about 7 to 11 cycles, used a sample-barcoded 5' primer plus a J-beta primer mix. TCRdb re-analysed the 5' RACE reads in MiXCR, keeping a single row per CDR3 protein. The data contain hundreds of thousands of distinct CDR3 sequences, around two thirds of them singletons. The sequenced material came from blood. The source of these receptors is a man aged 30-40 years in good health.

The table lists this clonotype with a count of one. The chain links TRBV7-8 to TRBJ2-1; D is uncertain. V dropped 0 bases and J dropped 2 bases, with 8 bases sitting between them. This CDR3 is built from 15 residues. Germline CDR1 and CDR2: SGHVS and FQNEAQ. CDR3 sequence reads: CASSLAANPYNEQFF. The CDR3 DNA reads TGTGCCAGCAGCTTAGCTGCCAACCCCTACAATGAGCAGTTCTTC.

Only a few counts were recorded for this clonotype. The V gene is TRBV5-1, the J gene TRBJ2-1; 10 bases are a match to TRBD2. The CDR3 covers 17 residues. CDR1 SGHRS and CDR2 YFSETQ come from the germline V gene. The V gene end was trimmed by 3 bases and the J gene end by 1 base; junction bases not matched to a gene: 7. The CDR3 DNA follows: TGCGCCAGCAGCTGGAACGTAGCGGGGGGTTCCTACAATGAGCAGTTCTTC. It specifies CASSWNVAGGSYNEQFF.

This chain uses TRBV7-9 with TRBJ2-4; no clear D gene. Gene TRBJ2-7 matches the end of the DNA better, so the J call may be wrong. This CDR3 region has 16 residues. Germline V gives CDR1 SEHNR, CDR2 FQNEAQ (reference sequence). CDR3: CASSLPRDPITYEQYF. CDR3 coding DNA: TGTGCCAGCAGCTTACCACGCGACCCGATCACCTACGAGCAGTACTTC.

This chain connects TRBV25-1 to TRBJ1-5, with D unresolved. The germline V and J ends were trimmed by 0 bases and 7 bases, with 10 bases remaining between them. This CDR3 contains 14 residues. Germline loops: CDR1 MGHDK, CDR2 SYGVNS. CDR3 residues: CASSEYIPGQPQHF. For the CDR3, the DNA is TGTGCCAGCAGTGAATATATCCCGGGCCAGCCCCAGCATTTT.

This clonotype was seen only once. The chain links TRBV20-1 to TRBJ2-3; 9 bases line up with TRBD2. Unmatched junction bases numbered 9, after V lost 5 bases and J lost 0 bases. The CDR3 contains 16 residues. Germline CDR1 and CDR2: DFQATT and SNEGSKA (reference sequence). CDR3 bases: TGCAGTGCTTCGGCTAGCGGGGAAGAGAGCACAGATACGCAGTATTTT. Protein sequence: CSASASGEESTDTQYF.

The gene calls are TRBV28 and TRBJ2-3; 7 nucleotides match TRBD2. Germline V gene lookup returns CDR1 MDHEN and CDR2 SYDVKM. The V segment lost 6 bases and the J segment 2 bases; nucleotides outside the gene matches: 8. The CDR3 spans 15 residues. The CDR3 protein is CASRSSGADTDTQYF. DNA of the CDR3: TGTGCCAGCAGATCAAGCGGGGCCGACACAGATACGCAGTATTTT. Supplemented by reference TRBV28 and TRBJ2-3, the full variable domain reads DVKVTQSSRYLVKRTGEKVFLECVQDMDHENMFWYRQDPGLGLRLIYFSYDVKMKEKGDIPEGYSVSREKKERFSLILESASTNQTSMYLCASRSSGADTDTQYFGPGTRLTVL.

The CDR3 sequence is CASSYLRSTIDEQFF. The CDR3 coding sequence is TGTGCCAGCAGTTACCTCCGCTCCACCATTGATGAGCAGTTCTTC. This rearrangement joins TRBV6-2 or TRBV6-3 to TRBJ2-1, with D unresolved. Trimming removed 2 bases at V and 8 bases at J, with 16 bases between. This CDR3 spans 15 amino acids. Germline V gives CDR1 MNHEY, CDR2 SVGEGT.

J is TRBJ2-4 and V is TRBV6-5; tentatively, D is TRBD1 (5 bases). The end of the DNA is better explained by TRBJ2-7, so the J call may be wrong. Germline loops: CDR1 MNHEY, CDR2 SVGAGI. The CDR3 runs to 15 residues. The CDR3 protein is CASSYGSAGNGEQYF. For the CDR3, the DNA is TGTGCCAGCAGTTACGGCTCGGCAGGGAATGGCGAGCAGTACTTC.

The chain combines TRBV6-6 with TRBJ2-1, with 13 bases lining up with TRBD2. Germline V gene data show CDR1 as MNHNY and CDR2 as SVGAGI (reference sequence). V shed 10 bases and J 2 bases; nucleotides not matched to a gene: 11. This CDR3 contains 17 residues. In DNA, the CDR3 is TGTGCCAACACCCGACTAGCGGGGGGCTTTACCTACAATGAGCAGTTCTTC. It codes for CANTRLAGGFTYNEQFF.

This clonotype appeared a few times. The chain uses TRBV7-2 and TRBJ1-2, with TRBD1 matching 7 bases. Germline V lookup: CDR1 SGHTA, CDR2 FQGNSA. The CDR3 is made up of 15 amino acids. J was trimmed by 3 bases and V by 1 base; bases with no gene match: 5. The CDR3 DNA sequence: TGTGCCAGCAGCTTAGACCGACAGGGAGACTATGGCTACACCTTC. Translating gives CASSLDRQGDYGYTF.

The V and J genes are TRBV20-1 and TRBJ2-7, with unresolved D. The germline gives CDR1 DFQATT, CDR2 SNEGSKA (reference sequence). The CDR3 runs to 14 residues. The V end was cut by 1 base, the J end by 1 base, with 11 bases between. CDR3 DNA: TGCAGTGCTAGAGGGCACACCCCGTCCTACGAGCAGTACTTC. It is translated as CSARGHTPSYEQYF.

The chain carries TRBV20-1 and TRBJ1-6; no definite D call. The CDR3 is 17 residues long. The ends were cut back, 0 bases at V and 7 bases at J, with 19 bases in the middle. Germline CDR1 DFQATT, CDR2 SNEGSKA (reference sequence). The CDR3 DNA follows: TGCAGTGCTAGAGATTGGCGGTCGATGGGATTAAATTCACCCCTCCACTTT. Translating it yields CSARDWRSMGLNSPLHF.

The V and J genes are TRBV4-2 and TRBJ2-5; a weak D match, TRBD2 (6 bases). Trimming removed 3 bases from V and 5 bases from J, with 13 bases in between. The CDR3 totals 14 residues. Germline CDR1 reads LGHNA; CDR2 reads YNFKEQ. This CDR3 reads CASSQWTTGETQYF. CDR3 sequence (DNA): TGTGCCAGCAGCCAGTGGACTACCGGGGAGACCCAGTACTTC.

The chain recombines TRBV12-3 or TRBV12-4 with TRBJ2-1; D is possibly TRBD2 (6 bases). V was clipped by 3 bases and J by 6 bases, with 18 bases between them. The length of the CDR3 is 16 residues. The CDR3 loop is CASSFRLLYGGNEQFF. The CDR3 nucleotides read TGTGCCAGCAGTTTTCGCTTGCTATACGGGGGCAATGAGCAGTTCTTC.

The chain is built from TRBV7-6 and TRBJ2-1, with D unresolved. Germline lookup yields CDR1 SGHVS and CDR2 FNYEAQ. The CDR3 spans 15 residues. V was shortened by 4 bases and J by 4 bases, with 14 bases between the two germline ends. The CDR3 DNA sequence: TGTGCCAGCAGCTCCGACACATCAGCTTACAATGAGCAGTTCTTC. Its translation is CASSSDTSAYNEQFF.

The CDR3 sequence is CASSLLSGTGSYEQYF. In DNA form, the CDR3 reads TGTGCCAGCAGCTTACTCTCCGGGACAGGTTCCTACGAGCAGTACTTC. V gene TRBV7-2 combines with J gene TRBJ2-7; 8 nucleotides line up with TRBD1. Germline CDR1 SGHTA, CDR2 FQGNSA. This CDR3 spans 16 amino acids. V was pared by 2 bases and J by 1 base, with 7 bases of the junction left unmatched.